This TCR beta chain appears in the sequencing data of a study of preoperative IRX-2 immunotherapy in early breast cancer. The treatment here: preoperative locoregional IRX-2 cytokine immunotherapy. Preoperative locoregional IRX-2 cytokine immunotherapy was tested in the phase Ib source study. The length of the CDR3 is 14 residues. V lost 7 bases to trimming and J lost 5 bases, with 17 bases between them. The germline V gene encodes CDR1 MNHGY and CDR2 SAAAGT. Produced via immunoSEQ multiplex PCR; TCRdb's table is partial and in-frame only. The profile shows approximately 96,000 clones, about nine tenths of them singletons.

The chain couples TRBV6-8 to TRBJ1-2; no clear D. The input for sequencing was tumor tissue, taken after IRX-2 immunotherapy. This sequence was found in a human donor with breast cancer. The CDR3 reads CASNKDGGFYGYTF. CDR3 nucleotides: TGTGCCAGCAACAAGGACGGAGGATTTTATGGCTACACCTTC.